This TCR beta chain is drawn from a study of blood T cell repertoires in COVID-19. Per the original data handling: Quantification of nucleated cells was approximated via reference gene primer amplification. Clones were sequenced by immunoSEQ multiplex PCR, and TCRdb holds only the in-frame ones, with some missing. The V and J calls and clone size are taken from that table; D and trimming were inferred from the DNA. The sample lists fewer than 350,000 clones; 80% to 90% were seen once. The germline gives CDR1 LGHNA, CDR2 YSLEER. This CDR3 has 18 amino acids. V lost 0 bases, J lost 0 bases, and 12 bases lay in between. This clone has just one count.

The receptor comes from a woman aged 40 to 50 with acute COVID-19. The chain carries TRBV4-3 and TRBJ2-6; D perhaps matches TRBD1 (5 bases). Sequencing used PBMCs or T cells enriched from blood (not recorded which). CDR3 loop: CASSQENRGTSGANVLTF. In DNA, the CDR3 is TGCGCCAGCAGCCAAGAAAATAGGGGAACCTCTGGGGCCAACGTCCTGACTTTC.